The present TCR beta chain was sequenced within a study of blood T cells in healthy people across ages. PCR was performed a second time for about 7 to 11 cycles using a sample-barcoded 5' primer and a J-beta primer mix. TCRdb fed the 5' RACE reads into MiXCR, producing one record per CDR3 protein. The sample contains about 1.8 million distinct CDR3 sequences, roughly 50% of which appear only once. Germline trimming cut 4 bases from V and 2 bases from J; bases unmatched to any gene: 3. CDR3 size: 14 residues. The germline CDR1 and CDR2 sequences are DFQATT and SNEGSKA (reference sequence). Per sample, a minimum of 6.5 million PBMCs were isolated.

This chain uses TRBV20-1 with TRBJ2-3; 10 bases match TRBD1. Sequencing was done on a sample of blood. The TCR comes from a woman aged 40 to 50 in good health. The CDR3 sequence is CSATGQGLTDTQYF. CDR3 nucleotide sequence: TGCAGTGCTACGGGACAGGGGCTCACAGATACGCAGTATTTT.